Below are 8 T cell receptor beta chains sequenced from a single sample in a study of blood T cells in healthy people across ages. Sample-barcoded 5' priming and a J-beta primer mix drove a second PCR of roughly 7 to 11 cycles. TCRdb recomputed calls from the 5' RACE reads with MiXCR, one row per CDR3 protein. The sample gives around 650,000 distinct CDR3 sequences, approximately 29% of which show up once; less than 20% is in the top ten. Sequencing was done on a sample of blood. These receptors were obtained from a woman older than 75 in good health.

This clonotype was picked up a small number of times. The genes are TRBV5-5 and TRBJ1-1, with D unclear. This CDR3 is built from 13 residues. The ends were cut back, 0 bases at V and 5 bases at J, with 8 bases in the middle. CDR1 SGHKS and CDR2 YYEKEE come from the germline V gene (reference sequence). CDR3 in DNA: TGTGCCAGCAGCTTGGGTAGGCTAACTGAAGCTTTCTTT. Encoded protein: CASSLGRLTEAFF. Together with reference TRBV5-5 and TRBJ1-1, the CDR3 gives the full variable domain: DAGVTQSPTHLIKTRGQQVTLRCSPISGHKSVSWYQQVLGQGPQFIFQYYEKEERGRGNFPDRFSARQFPNYSSELNVNALLLGDSALYLCASSLGRLTEAFFGQGTRLTVV.

As for this clonotype: This may stem from a read error, because a much larger clone lies one nucleotide away. CDR3 in DNA: TGCGCCGGCAGCCAAGACAGGGCCTTCGGGGAGCAGTACTTC. Its translation is CAGSQDRAFGEQYF. The rearrangement joins TRBV4-1 to TRBJ2-7, with 7 bases aligning to TRBD1. This CDR3 comprises 14 residues. Germline values: CDR1 MGHRA, CDR2 YSYEKL.

The chain combines TRBV7-9 with TRBJ1-4, with TRBD1 identical over 7 bases. The CDR3 is made up of 14 amino acids. The ends lost 3 bases at V and 3 bases at J; junction bases unmatched: 1. Germline V gene lookup returns CDR1 SEHNR and CDR2 FQNEAQ (reference sequence). The chain's CDR3 is CASSFGQANEKLFF. The CDR3 region has the DNA TGTGCCAGCAGCTTTGGACAGGCTAATGAAAAACTGTTTTTT.

The V call is TRBV7-9, the J call TRBJ2-4; no definite D call. The J call could be wrong; TRBJ2-5 is a better fit for the DNA end. This CDR3 is 15 amino acids long. Germline CDR1 and CDR2: SEHNR and FQNEAQ (reference sequence). Here the CDR3 DNA reads TGTGCCAGCAGCTTAGTATTAAGTGGGGAAGAGACCCAGTACTTC. Its protein product is CASSLVLSGEETQYF.

Of note for this clonotype: An end of the junction differs from the germline gene, which may be a read error. The chain joins TRBV7-8 to TRBJ1-1; weak D call: TRBD1 (5 bases). Germline CDR1 SGHVS, CDR2 FQNEAQ. This CDR3 is built from 16 residues. In nucleotides, the CDR3 is TGTGCCAGCAGCTTAGTCGGTGGGGGGAGCGGAACTGGAGCTTTCTTT. This sequence encodes CASSLVGGGSGTGAFF.

The V and J genes are TRBV18 and TRBJ1-1; D remains ambiguous. Germline CDR1 reads KGHSH; CDR2 reads LQKENI. V dropped 1 base and J dropped 4 bases, with 10 bases sitting between them. The CDR3 sequence is 14 residues long. The CDR3 here is CASSPQGYGTEAFF. In DNA, the CDR3 is TGTGCCAGCTCACCACAGGGATATGGCACTGAAGCTTTCTTT.

Note on this clonotype: At one boundary the junction diverges from the germline segment, which might be a read error. The chain links TRBV12-3 or TRBV12-4 to TRBJ2-3; D is ambiguous. The CDR3 is 11 residues long. Here the CDR3 reads CASTETDMQYF. The CDR3 DNA sequence: TGTGCCAGCACCGAAACGGATATGCAGTATTTT.

About this clonotype: This may be a read error, as it is one base from a much larger clone. V is TRBV20-1 and J is TRBJ2-4; no firm D call. TRBJ2-7 matches the DNA end more closely, so the J call is doubtful. The V gene's germline CDR1 is DFQATT and CDR2 SNEGSKA (reference sequence). The CDR3 has 12 amino acids. CDR3 in amino acids: CNATTVSYEQYF. As DNA, the CDR3 is TGCAATGCTACCACGGTGAGCTACGAGCAGTACTTC.